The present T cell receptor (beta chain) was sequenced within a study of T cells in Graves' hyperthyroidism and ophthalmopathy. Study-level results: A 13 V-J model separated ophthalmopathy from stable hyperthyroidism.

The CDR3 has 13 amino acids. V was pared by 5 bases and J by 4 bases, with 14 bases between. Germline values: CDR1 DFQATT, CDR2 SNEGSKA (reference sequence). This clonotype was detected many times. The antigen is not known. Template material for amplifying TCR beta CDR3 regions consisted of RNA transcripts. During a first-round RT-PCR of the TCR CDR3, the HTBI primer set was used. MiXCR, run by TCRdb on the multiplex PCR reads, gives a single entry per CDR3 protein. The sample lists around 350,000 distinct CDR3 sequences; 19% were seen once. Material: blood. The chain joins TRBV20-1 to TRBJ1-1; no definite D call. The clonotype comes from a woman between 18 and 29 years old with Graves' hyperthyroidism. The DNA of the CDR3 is TGCAGTGCTCCCCCCCGAGGGCGCACTGAAGCTTTCTTT. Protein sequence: CSAPPRGRTEAFF.